The 11 T cell receptor beta chains below come from one sample, sequenced in a study of radiotherapy plus CTLA-4 blockade in lung cancer. The assay was immunoSEQ multiplex PCR, and TCRdb's table has in-frame clones only and misses some. The sample shows 110,000 or so clones, nearly 80% of them seen only once. Specimen: peripheral blood, collected from a patient treated with radiotherapy plus ipilimumab. Receptors originate from a human donor with non-small cell lung cancer who had a partial response to radiotherapy plus ipilimumab.

This clone showed up just a few times. The CDR3 DNA is TGTGCCAGCAGCAGCGGGAGTCCGGGCAATGAGCAGTTCTTC. Translation gives CASSSGSPGNEQFF. The chain links TRBV11-2 to TRBJ2-1; 8 nucleotides align to TRBD2. The CDR3 is made up of 14 amino acids. Germline V gene sequence: CDR1 SGHAT, CDR2 FQNNGV. V lost 5 bases to trimming and J lost 6 bases; unmatched junction nucleotides: 6. The full variable domain, with the rest looked up from reference TRBV11-2 and TRBJ2-1, is EAGVAQSPRYKIIEKRQSVAFWCNPISGHATLYWYQQILGQGPKLLIQFQNNGVVDDSQLPKDRFSAERLKGVDSTLKIQPAKLEDSAVYLCASSSGSPGNEQFFGPGTRLTVL.

This clone was seen only a few times. V and J are TRBV7-9 and TRBJ2-7; D possibly corresponds to TRBD1 (6 bases). CDR3 length: 12 amino acids. The V gene lost 1 base and the J gene lost 10 bases, with 11 bases spanning the gap. Looked up from germline, CDR1 is SEHNR and CDR2 is FQNEAQ (reference sequence). The CDR3 spells CASSLGGHRQYV. CDR3 DNA: TGTGCCAGCAGCTTAGGGGGACATCGTCAGTACGTC.

This chain joins TRBV4-3 and TRBJ1-1, with D uncertain. The V gene's germline CDR1 is LGHNA and CDR2 YSLEER. CDR3 length: 15 amino acids. The ends were cut back, 1 base at V and 3 bases at J, with 12 bases in the middle. CDR3 in amino acids: CASSQGAEGHTEAFF. The CDR3 DNA follows: TGCGCCAGCAGCCAAGGGGCGGAGGGCCACACTGAAGCTTTCTTT.

The chain is built from TRBV7-3 and TRBJ1-2; 8 bases agree with TRBD1. CDR3 size: 14 residues. Trimming removed 0 bases from V and 4 bases from J; junction bases left unmatched: 1. In germline, CDR1 is SGHTA, CDR2 FQGTGA. For the CDR3, the DNA is TGTGCCAGCAGCTTAACAGACAGGGGCTATGGCTACACCTTC. Protein: CASSLTDRGYGYTF.

The chain joins TRBV19 to TRBJ2-6, with a weak D call TRBD1 (5 bases). The length of the CDR3 is 13 residues. The V end lost 6 bases, the J end lost 4 bases, and 7 bases lay between the germline ends. Germline CDR1 and CDR2: LNHDA and SQIVND (reference sequence). CDR3 in DNA: TGTGCCAGTAGGGGGCCGGGGGCCAACGTCCTGACTTTC. Protein product: CASRGPGANVLTF.

The chain combines TRBV5-6 with TRBJ2-7; 8 nucleotides match TRBD1. CDR1 and CDR2 (germline): SGHDT, YYEEEE. There are 14 residues in the CDR3. Trimming cost V 3 bases and J 3 bases; bases outside gene matches: 5. CDR3 in DNA: TGTGCCAGCAGCTCGGGGACAGGATACTACGAGCAGTACTTC. This encodes CASSSGTGYYEQYF.

V is TRBV7-6 and J is TRBJ2-1; 12 nucleotides agree with TRBD2. After removal of 2 bases from V and 4 bases from J, the junction contained 9 bases not matched to a gene. The CDR3 has 18 residues. Germline CDR1 reads SGHVS; CDR2 reads FNYEAQ. The CDR3 spells CASSLLPSGRAEYNEQFF. CDR3 sequence (DNA): TGTGCCAGCAGCTTACTGCCTAGCGGGAGGGCGGAGTACAATGAGCAGTTCTTC. Based on the CDR3 plus reference TRBV7-6 and TRBJ2-1, the full variable domain is GAGVSQSPRYKVTKRGQDVALRCDPISGHVSLYWYRQALGQGPEFLTYFNYEAQQDKSGLPNDRFSAERPEGSISTLTIQRTEQRDSAMYRCASSLLPSGRAEYNEQFFGPGTRLTVL.

The chain carries TRBV6-1 and TRBJ2-7; TRBD1 agrees at 12 bases. The V gene's germline CDR1 is MNHNS and CDR2 SASEGT. This CDR3 comprises 15 residues. V lost 6 bases and J lost 4; bases outside the gene matches: 7. CDR3: CASRGDRGLYYEQYF. CDR3 DNA: TGTGCCAGCAGGGGGGACAGGGGGCTGTATTACGAGCAGTACTTC.

The rearrangement uses TRBV19 and TRBJ1-5; TRBD1 aligns across 7 bases. Germline lookup yields CDR1 LNHDA and CDR2 SQIVND (reference sequence). Trimming at V came to 5 bases and at J to 11 bases, leaving 6 bases not matched to a gene. The CDR3 runs to 12 residues. For the CDR3, the DNA is TGTGCCAGTAGTTTACCCGACAGGGCCCAGCATTTT. Its protein product is CASSLPDRAQHF. Filled out from reference TRBV19 and TRBJ1-5, the complete variable domain reads DGGITQSPKYLFRKEGQNVTLSCEQNLNHDAMYWYRQDPGQGLRLIYYSQIVNDFQKGDIAEGYSVSREKKESFPLTVTSAQKNPTAFYLCASSLPDRAQHFGDGTRLSIL.

The chain couples TRBV10-3 to TRBJ1-1; D gene uncertain. Trimming pared 7 bases from V and 1 base from J, leaving 10 bases between. The CDR3 spans 13 residues. From germline, CDR1 is ENHRY and CDR2 SYGVKD. This chain's CDR3 is CAIKRTENTEAFF. The CDR3 DNA sequence: TGTGCCATCAAAAGGACTGAGAACACTGAAGCTTTCTTT.

This clone was detected only a few times. In nucleotides, the CDR3 is TGCGCCAGCAGCTTATCCGGGACAGGAAGCACAGATACGCAGTATTTT. Its protein is CASSLSGTGSTDTQYF. The V call is TRBV5-1, the J call TRBJ2-3; 8 bases match TRBD1. Germline V gene lookup returns CDR1 SGHRS and CDR2 YFSETQ. J gave up 0 bases and V 2 bases, and 5 bases lay outside the gene matches. This CDR3 is built from 16 residues.